The clone carrying this T cell receptor beta chain occurred a few times. Its antigen is unidentified. The library gave individual cDNA molecules unique molecular identifiers. In TCRdb, the RACE reads were re-called with MiXCR into one record per CDR3 protein. The profile shows a few hundred thousand distinct CDR3 sequences, under 6.5% of them singletons. The time point here: patch test 2, 6 weeks after DPC sensitization. Treatment given: therapeutic diphenylcyclopropenone sensitization with weekly scalp DPC. The data stem from a study of human T cells and chemical hapten exposure. About the study: Sensitization applied 2% DPC to about 2 cm by about 2 cm of upper inner arm skin. Chiefly female patients presented with alopecia areata, totalis or universalis.

This CDR3 region has 19 residues. V lost 0 bases and J lost 4; bases outside the gene matches: 13. Germline CDR1 LGHNA, CDR2 YSLEER. The study's findings and limits: TCRs at high frequency, those above 1 in 1000, did not change with DPC sensitization.

The starting material was whole blood, obtained in connection with sensitization to the hapten diphenylcyclopropenone (DPC). The J gene is TRBJ2-2, the V gene TRBV4-3; 8 nucleotides agree with TRBD1. This sequence was found in a woman under 30 with alopecia areata. Some clones in this sample may be carry-over from other donors' samples. The CDR3 loop reads CASSQDAGQGLYFTGELFF. The CDR3 coding sequence is TGCGCCAGCAGCCAAGATGCCGGACAGGGCCTCTACTTCACCGGGGAGCTGTTTTTT.